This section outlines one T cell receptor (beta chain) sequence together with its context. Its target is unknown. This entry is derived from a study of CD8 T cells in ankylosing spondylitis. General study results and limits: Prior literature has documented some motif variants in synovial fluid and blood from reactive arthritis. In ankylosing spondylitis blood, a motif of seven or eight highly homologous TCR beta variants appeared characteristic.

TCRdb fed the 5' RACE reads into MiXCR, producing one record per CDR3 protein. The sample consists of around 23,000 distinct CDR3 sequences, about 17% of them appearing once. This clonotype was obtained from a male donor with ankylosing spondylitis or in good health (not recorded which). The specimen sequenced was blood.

The CDR3: CASSLARVSGELFF. CDR3 bases: TGTGCCAGCAGCTTAGCCCGGGTTAGCGGGGAGCTGTTTTTT. J is TRBJ2-2 and V is TRBV7-2; D unresolved. The CDR3 is made up of 14 amino acids. CDR1 is SGHTA, CDR2 FQGNSA, per germline. V gave up 0 bases and J gave up 7 bases, with 9 bases separating them.